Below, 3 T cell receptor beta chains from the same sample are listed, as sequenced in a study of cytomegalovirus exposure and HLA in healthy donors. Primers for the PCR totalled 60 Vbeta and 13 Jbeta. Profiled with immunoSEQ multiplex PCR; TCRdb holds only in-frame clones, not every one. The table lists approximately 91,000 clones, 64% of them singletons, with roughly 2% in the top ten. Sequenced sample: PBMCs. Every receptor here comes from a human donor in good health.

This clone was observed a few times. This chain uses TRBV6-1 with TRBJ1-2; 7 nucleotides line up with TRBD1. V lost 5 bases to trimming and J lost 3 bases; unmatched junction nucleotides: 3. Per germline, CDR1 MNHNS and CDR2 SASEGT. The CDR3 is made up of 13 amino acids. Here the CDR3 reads CASSTGQHYGYTF. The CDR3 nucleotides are TGTGCCAGCAGTACGGGACAGCACTATGGCTACACCTTC.

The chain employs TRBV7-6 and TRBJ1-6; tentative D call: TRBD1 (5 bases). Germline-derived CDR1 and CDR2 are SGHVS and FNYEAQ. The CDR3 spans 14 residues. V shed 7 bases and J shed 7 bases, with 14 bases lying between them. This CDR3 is CASTGGPGNSPLHF. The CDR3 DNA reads TGTGCCAGCACCGGGGGTCCGGGGAATTCACCCCTCCACTTT.

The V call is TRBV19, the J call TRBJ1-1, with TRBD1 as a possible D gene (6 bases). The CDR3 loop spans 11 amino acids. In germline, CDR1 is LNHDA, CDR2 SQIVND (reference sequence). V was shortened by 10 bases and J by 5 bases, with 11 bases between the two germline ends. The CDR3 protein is CATQRGTEAFF. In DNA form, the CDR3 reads TGTGCCACCCAGAGGGGGACTGAAGCTTTCTTT.